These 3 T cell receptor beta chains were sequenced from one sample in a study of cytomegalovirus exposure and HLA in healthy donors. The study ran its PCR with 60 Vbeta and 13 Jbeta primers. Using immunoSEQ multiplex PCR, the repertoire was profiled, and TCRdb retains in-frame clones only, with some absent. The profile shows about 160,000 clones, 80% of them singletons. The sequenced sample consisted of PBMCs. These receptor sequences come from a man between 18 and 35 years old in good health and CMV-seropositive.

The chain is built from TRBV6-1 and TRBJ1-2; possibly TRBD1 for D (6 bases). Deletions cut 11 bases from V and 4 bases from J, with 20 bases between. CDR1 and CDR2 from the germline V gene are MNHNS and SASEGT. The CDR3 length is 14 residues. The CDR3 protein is CAGTLQGPAYGYTF. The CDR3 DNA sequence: TGTGCCGGAACCTTACAGGGACCGGCCTATGGCTACACCTTC.

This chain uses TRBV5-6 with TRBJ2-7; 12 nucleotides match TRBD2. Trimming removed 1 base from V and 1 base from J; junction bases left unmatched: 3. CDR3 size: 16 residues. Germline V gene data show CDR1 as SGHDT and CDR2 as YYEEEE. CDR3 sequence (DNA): TGTGCCAGCAGCTTGCTAGCGGGAGGGCCTTCCTACGAGCAGTACTTC. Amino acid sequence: CASSLLAGGPSYEQYF.

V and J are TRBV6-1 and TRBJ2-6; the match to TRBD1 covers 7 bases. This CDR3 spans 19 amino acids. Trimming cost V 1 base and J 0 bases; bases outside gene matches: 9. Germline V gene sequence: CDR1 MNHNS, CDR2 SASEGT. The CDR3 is CASSEVHTRDSSGANVLTF. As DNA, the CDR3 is TGTGCCAGCAGTGAAGTCCATACCCGGGACAGCTCTGGGGCCAACGTCCTGACTTTC.